One sample yielded the 6 T cell receptor beta chains listed below, sequenced in a study of blood T cell repertoires in COVID-19. Assay: immunoSEQ multiplex PCR; the TCRdb copy retains only in-frame clones and omits some. The profile shows tens of thousands of clones, about 80% of them singletons. The specimen was peripheral blood. The source of these receptors is a man aged 55-75 years with COVID-19, enrolled during active disease.

The J gene is TRBJ1-6, the V gene TRBV7-2; 7 positions agree with TRBD1. The germline gives CDR1 SGHTA, CDR2 FQGNSA. The CDR3 runs 12 residues. The junction had 6 bases not matched to a gene; V was cut back by 8 bases and J by 11 bases. CDR3 in amino acids: CASGGQYTPLHF. The CDR3 coding sequence is TGTGCCAGCGGGGGACAGTATACACCCCTCCACTTT.

V is TRBV11-2 and J is TRBJ2-4; D may be TRBD1 (5 bases). V was pared by 4 bases and J by 1 base, with 11 bases between. Germline lookup yields CDR1 SGHAT and CDR2 FQNNGV. This CDR3 is 15 amino acids long. CDR3 sequence reads: CASSSGGAAKNIQYF. CDR3 in DNA: TGTGCCAGCAGCTCCGGTGGGGCGGCCAAAAACATTCAGTACTTC.

The chain employs TRBV11-3 and TRBJ2-3, with 9 bases fitting TRBD2. Germline CDR1 and CDR2: SGHNT and YENEEA. The V and J ends lost 5 bases and 4 bases, in that order; junction bases with no gene match: 7. The CDR3 is 15 residues long. CDR3 loop: CASSPRVAGADTQYF. The CDR3 bases are TGTGCCAGCAGCCCCAGGGTAGCGGGAGCAGATACGCAGTATTTT.

This clone was observed once. The chain is built from TRBV9 and TRBJ2-5, with D maybe TRBD2 (5 bases). V was shortened by 3 bases and J by 3 bases, with 12 bases between the two germline ends. The CDR3 has 14 residues. Germline V gene sequence: CDR1 SGDLS, CDR2 YYNGEE. CDR3 sequence: CASSERAFKETQYF. The CDR3 DNA is TGTGCCAGCAGCGAGAGGGCCTTCAAAGAGACCCAGTACTTC.

V is TRBV10-3 and J is TRBJ2-3; tentatively, D is TRBD1 (6 bases). V shed 11 bases and J shed 1 base, with 16 bases lying between them. CDR3 size: 14 residues. Germline V lookup: CDR1 ENHRY, CDR2 SYGVKD. CDR3 in amino acids: CAANGAGGTDTQYF. The CDR3 DNA follows: TGTGCCGCCAACGGGGCAGGGGGCACAGATACGCAGTATTTT.

The chain carries TRBV4-1 and TRBJ1-5; D is uncertain. The CDR3 contains 14 residues. The ends were cut back, 0 bases at V and 4 bases at J, with 7 bases in the middle. The germline V gene has CDR1 MGHRA and CDR2 YSYEKL. CDR3 nucleotides: TGCGCCAGCAGCCAAGAGAGGGCTAATCAGCCCCAGCATTTT. Translation gives CASSQERANQPQHF.